A selection of T cell receptor beta chains follows, all from one sample in a study of vaccination and CD4 T cells after COVID-19. TCRdb processed the PCR reads anew with MiXCR; each CDR3 protein has one entry. The sample shows about 21,000 distinct CDR3 sequences, roughly 46% of them seen only once. Their antigens remain unidentified. Sequencing was performed on CD4+ T cells from blood, cultured in vitro, taken about 7 months after SARS-CoV-2 vaccination. The source is a human donor who had recovered from COVID-19. Each CDR3 is given with its conserved first and last residue. D genes are given only for firm matches. Clone sizes are given selectively: once, few, many, or a class where the clone is expanded.

TRBJ2-1,TRBV29-1,NA,NA,TGCAGCGTTGCTACGAGAAGCTCCTACAATGAGCAGTTCTTC,CSVATRSSYNEQFF
TRBJ1-2,TRBV27,few,TRBD1,TGTGCCAGCAGTTCCCAAAGGACAGGGTATGGCTACACCTTC,CASSSQRTGYGYTF
TRBJ1-5,TRBV6-1,few,NA,TGTGCCAGCACCCTAGGGGTCAACAATCAGCCCCAGCATTTT,CASTLGVNNQPQHF
TRBJ2-1,TRBV20-1,NA,TRBD2,TGCAGTGCGAACGCCGAGCGGGAAGACAATGAGCAGTTCTTC,CSANAEREDNEQFF
TRBJ2-5,TRBV20-1,NA,TRBD1,TGCAGTGCTAGAAGAGGACAGGGGCAGGAGACCCAGTACTTC,CSARRGQGQETQYF
TRBJ2-1,TRBV20-1,few,TRBD1,TGCAGTGTAAGAGACAGGGCTGCCTACAATGAGCAGTTCTTC,CSVRDRAAYNEQFF
TRBJ2-1,TRBV7-8,NA,TRBD2,TGTGCCAGCAGCGCAGGACCGAACACAGGACTAGCGGGGGTTTTCTTC,CASSAGPNTGLAGVFF
TRBJ2-3,TRBV10-3,few,TRBD1,TGTGCCATCAGCAGACAGGGGGCCACAGATACGCAGTATTTT,CAISRQGATDTQYF
TRBJ2-5,TRBV20-1,few,NA,TGCAGTGCTAGGGGTAGGAACGACGGAGGGCAAGAGACCCAGTACTTC,CSARGRNDGGQETQYF
TRBJ2-4,TRBV6-1,NA,TRBD2,TGTGCCAGCAGTGAGGGGGTAGGGAGGGACATTCAGTACTTC,CASSEGVGRDIQYF
TRBJ1-5,TRBV20-1,few,NA,TGCAGTGCTAGTTCAGGCGGGCAGCCCCAGCATTTT,CSASSGGQPQHF
TRBJ2-5,TRBV28,NA,NA,TGTGCCAGCAGTCTTGTGACCGGGGAGACCCAGTACTTC,CASSLVTGETQYF
TRBJ1-5,TRBV10-3,medium-sized,TRBD1,TGTGCCGTCGGGACAGATAGCAATCAGCCCCAGCATTTT,CAVGTDSNQPQHF
TRBJ1-6,TRBV4-2,NA,NA,TGTGCCAGCAGCGACGCCGGGGACCGAAATTCACCCCTCCACTTT,CASSDAGDRNSPLHF
TRBJ2-5,TRBV6-2/TRBV6-3,many,TRBD2,TGTGCCAGCAGTTTAGCGGGAGAGGGTGAAGAGACCCAGTACTTC,CASSLAGEGEETQYF
TRBJ2-3,TRBV20-1,NA,TRBD2,TGCAGTGCGCCGACTAGCGGGAACACAGATACGCAGTATTTT,CSAPTSGNTDTQYF
TRBJ1-2,TRBV7-9,NA,NA,TGTGCCAGCAGCTCGACGGGGAACTATGGCTACACCTTC,CASSSTGNYGYTF
TRBJ2-7,TRBV6-1,NA,NA,TGTGCCAGCACTGGAGGGGAGCAGTACTTC,CASTGGEQYF
TRBJ2-7,TRBV7-6,NA,NA,TGTGCCAGCAGCTTAGCGCGAGGGGGAGGCAACTCGTGGGAGCAGTACTTC,CASSLARGGGNSWEQYF
TRBJ1-5,TRBV19,few,NA,TGTGCCAGTAGTACCCTAGGACACAGCAATCAGCCCCAGCATTTT,CASSTLGHSNQPQHF
TRBJ1-1,TRBV6-5,few,NA,TGTGCCAGCAGTTCAATCAGGGGGAACACTGAAGCTTTCTTT,CASSSIRGNTEAFF
TRBJ1-5,TRBV7-8,NA,NA,TGTGCCAGCAGCCCGACTCAGAGGGAAATGGATCAGCCCCAGCATTTT,CASSPTQREMDQPQHF
TRBJ2-5,TRBV7-3,few,NA,TGTGCCAGCAGCTTAGGGTCCACGGGGGCGCGAGGAGAGACCCAGTACTTC,CASSLGSTGARGETQYF
TRBJ2-1,TRBV6-1,NA,NA,TGTGCCAGCAGTGCAACGCCGGGACTCGACGTCTATGAGCAGTTCTTC,CASSATPGLDVYEQFF
TRBJ2-5,TRBV4-2,NA,TRBD1,TGTGCCAGCAGCCAGGACAGGGCCCATCAAGAGACCCAGTACTTC,CASSQDRAHQETQYF
TRBJ1-5,TRBV6-1,NA,NA,TGTGCCAGCAGGCAGGGGAACCAGCCCCAGCATTTT,CASRQGNQPQHF
TRBJ1-1,TRBV7-9,NA,NA,TGTGCCAGCAGCTTAAATCTACAAGACACTGAAGCTTTCTTT,CASSLNLQDTEAFF
TRBJ2-5,TRBV5-1,once,TRBD1,TGCGCCAGCAGCTACGGACAGGCGTCGGGGACCCAGTACTTC,CASSYGQASGTQYF
TRBJ2-7,TRBV15,NA,NA,TGTGCCACCAGCAGAGCCGGAATATACGAGCAGTACTTC,CATSRAGIYEQYF
TRBJ2-1,TRBV20-1,NA,TRBD2,TGCAGTGCTAATAGCGGGAGCTACTACGAGCAGTTCTTC,CSANSGSYYEQFF
TRBJ1-1,TRBV15,NA,NA,TGTGCCACCCAGGGTCAGGTAAACACTGAAGCTTTCTTT,CATQGQVNTEAFF
TRBJ1-2,TRBV6-1,NA,TRBD1,TGTGCCAGCAGTGAGGGGACAGGCATGTATGGCTACACCTTC,CASSEGTGMYGYTF
TRBJ2-3,TRBV20-1,NA,NA,TGCAGTGCTAGAGTTATGACTAGTAGCGTAGATACGCAGTATTTT,CSARVMTSSVDTQYF
TRBJ2-7,TRBV5-1,NA,TRBD2,TGCGCCAGCAGCTTGGACGGGGGGGAGCAGTACTTC,CASSLDGGEQYF
TRBJ1-1,TRBV7-9,few,NA,TGTGCCAGCTCTGGGGTTGGTGCTTTCTTT,CASSGVGAFF
TRBJ2-3,TRBV7-3,NA,TRBD2,TGTGCCAGCAGCCCCCGGAGAGCGGGAACGCAGTATTTT,CASSPRRAGTQYF
TRBJ1-2,TRBV6-1,NA,NA,TGTGCCAGCAGGGTTGACAAGGGCTATGGCTACACCTTC,CASRVDKGYGYTF
TRBJ1-2,TRBV2,few,TRBD1,TGTGCCAGCAGTGAGGGGGGACAGCGTACCTATGGCTACACCTTC,CASSEGGQRTYGYTF
TRBJ1-6,TRBV4-1,few,NA,TGCGCCAGCAGCCTTCTGGGTTCGGCAGATTCACCCCTCCACTTT,CASSLLGSADSPLHF
TRBJ1-1,TRBV5-1,NA,NA,TGCGCCAGCAGCTTGGGGCGGTTGAACACTGAAGCTTTCTTT,CASSLGRLNTEAFF
TRBJ1-5,TRBV15,NA,NA,TGTGCCACCAGCAGCAGCAGGGTAGTGGATCAGCCCCAGCATTTT,CATSSSRVVDQPQHF
TRBJ1-1,TRBV5-4,few,NA,TGTGCCAGCAGCTCTGACAGTAGGAACACTGAAGCTTTCTTT,CASSSDSRNTEAFF
TRBJ1-2,TRBV2,medium-sized,NA,TGTGCCAGCAGGACAGAGAACTATGGCTACACCTTC,CASRTENYGYTF
TRBJ1-1,TRBV7-3,once,NA,TGTGCCAGCAGCTCACAGGGTTATAGGCCCACTGAAGCTTTCTTT,CASSSQGYRPTEAFF
TRBJ2-5,TRBV15,few,TRBD2,TGTGCCACCAGCCGTCAACCGGGCTCTTGGGGGGGACCCCAGTACTTC,CATSRQPGSWGGPQYF
TRBJ1-3,TRBV7-2,NA,NA,TGTGCCAGCATGGGAGGAAACACCATATATTTT,CASMGGNTIYF
TRBJ2-7,TRBV7-2,once,TRBD2,TGTGCCAGCAGCCAAAAGGGCGGGAGGGGGACCTCCTACGAGCAGTACTTC,CASSQKGGRGTSYEQYF
TRBJ1-1,TRBV5-1,NA,NA,TGCGCCAGCAGCTCGATGGGACAGAACACTGAAGCTTTCTTT,CASSSMGQNTEAFF
TRBJ1-1,TRBV5-6,once,NA,TGTGCCAGCAGCTTGCGACCGGACACTGAAGCTTTCTTT,CASSLRPDTEAFF
TRBJ2-7,TRBV20-1,NA,TRBD1,TGCAGTGCTGGAAGAGATCGGGACAGCTCGACAGACTACGAGCAGTACTTC,CSAGRDRDSSTDYEQYF
TRBJ1-1,TRBV11-3,NA,TRBD1,TGTGCCAGCAGCTTAACACAGGGGAGAGGGACTGAAGCTTTCTTT,CASSLTQGRGTEAFF
TRBJ2-3,TRBV7-6,medium-sized,TRBD2,TGTGCCAGCAGCCGGGCCCTAGCGGGGGCGACAGATACGCAGTATTTT,CASSRALAGATDTQYF
TRBJ2-7,TRBV14,NA,TRBD1,TGTGCCAGCAGCCAAGATTTCGGGACAGGGGGCAACGAGCAGTACTTC,CASSQDFGTGGNEQYF
TRBJ2-3,TRBV15,few,NA,TGTGCCACCAGCAGAGTTTCGGGGACGGATACGCAGTATTTT,CATSRVSGTDTQYF
TRBJ2-3,TRBV7-9,NA,TRBD2,TGTGCCAGCAGCTTTGTTTCTTTCGTCCCGGGACTAGCGGGAGGGAGGGGCACAGATACGCAGTATTTT,CASSFVSFVPGLAGGRGTDTQYF
TRBJ2-1,TRBV7-3,NA,TRBD1,TGTGCCAGCAGCTTACGACAGGGGCTCTACAATGAGCAGTTCTTC,CASSLRQGLYNEQFF